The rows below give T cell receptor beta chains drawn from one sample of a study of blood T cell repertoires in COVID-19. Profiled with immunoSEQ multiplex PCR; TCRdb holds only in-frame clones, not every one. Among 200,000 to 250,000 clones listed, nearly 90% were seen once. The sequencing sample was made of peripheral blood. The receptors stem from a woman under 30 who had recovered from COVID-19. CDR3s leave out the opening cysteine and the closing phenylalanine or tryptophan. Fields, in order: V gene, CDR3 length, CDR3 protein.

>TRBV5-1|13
ASSFLDRGGTEAF
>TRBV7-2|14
ASSPTGGAERTEAF
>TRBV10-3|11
AISDRAPTEAF
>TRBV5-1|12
ASSLASRAGEQF
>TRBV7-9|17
ASSRPGTSGRVRSYEQY
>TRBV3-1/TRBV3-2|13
ASSPLAGPKQPQH
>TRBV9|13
ASSVGDSSTDTQY
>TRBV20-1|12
SASQGMNIYGYT
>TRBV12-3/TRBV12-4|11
ASSLAVMRGYT
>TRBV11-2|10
ASSLARYEQY
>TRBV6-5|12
ASSYGTLVYEQF
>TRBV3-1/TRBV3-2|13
ASSRTSGSQDTQY
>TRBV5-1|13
ASKSQQGSVNEQF
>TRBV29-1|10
SVEGAPDEQF
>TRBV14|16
ASSQDVFASDRSYGYT
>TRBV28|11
ASSLTASYEQY
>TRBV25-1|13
ASSESYRGLAEAF
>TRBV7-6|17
ASSLAGTGGTRGGVEQF
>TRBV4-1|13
ASSQDGRGATEAF
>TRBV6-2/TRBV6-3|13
ASSYSAGGFYEQY
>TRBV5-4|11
ASSPNRGREQY
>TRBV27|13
ASRPRQGAGTEAF
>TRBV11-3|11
ASSLDQLAEQF
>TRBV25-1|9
ASSGKETQY
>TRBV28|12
ASSPLADIYEQY
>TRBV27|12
ASSFSGGYNEQY
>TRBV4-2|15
ASSQGAGTSGSYEQY
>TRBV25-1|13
ASREAAGVNSPLH
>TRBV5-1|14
ASSPYREAANYGYT
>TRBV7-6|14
ASSSQGLWSDTEAF
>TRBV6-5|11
ASRFNRANEQF
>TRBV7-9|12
ASSPPGGRETQY
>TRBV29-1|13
SVGGEDTLNTEAF
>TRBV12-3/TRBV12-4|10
ASSKGAGELF
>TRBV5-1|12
ASSKITGGYGYT
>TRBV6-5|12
ASSYLADQETQY
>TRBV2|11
ASEVAGPYEQY
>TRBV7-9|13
ASSLADRGIAEAF
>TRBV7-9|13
ASSLRTGFNYGYT
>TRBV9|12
ASSVDLGGVEQY
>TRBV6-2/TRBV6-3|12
ASSYLTGVYEQY
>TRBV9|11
ASSRGEAYEQY
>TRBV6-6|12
ASFYLQNTGELF
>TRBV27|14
ASSSLPGQEEQTQY
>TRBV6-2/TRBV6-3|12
ASSRPGQGAEQY
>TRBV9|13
ASNRGTSGSNEQF
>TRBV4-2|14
ASSQDLGLDWYEQY
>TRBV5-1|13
ASSEIAGTYNEQF
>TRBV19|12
ASSIGGGTTEAF
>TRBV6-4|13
ASSPQGREAGELF
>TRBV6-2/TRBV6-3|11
ASSSVRGYEQY
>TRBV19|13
ASSIRRGNTDTQY
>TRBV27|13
ASSFEGQGVYEQY
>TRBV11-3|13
ASSLDGGLTEAQY
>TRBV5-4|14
ASSAKTSPNTGELF
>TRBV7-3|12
ASSLGGGDSPLH
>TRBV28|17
ASSFSQGANSPSGNTIY
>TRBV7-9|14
ASSPTWDREAGELF
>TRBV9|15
ASSAARVSAGAGELF
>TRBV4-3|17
ASSQGRVAGLSSGNTIY